This entry lists 9 T cell receptor beta chains sequenced from one sample in a study of graft-versus-host responses after intestinal transplantation. What these receptors recognize is not known. Using immunoSEQ multiplex PCR, the repertoire was profiled, and TCRdb retains in-frame clones only, with some absent. The repertoire has more than 85,000 clones, around 92% of them found once; the top ten carry about 0.072%. The sequenced sample was unstimulated CD8+ T cells sorted from spleen or lymph node cells, obtained before transplant. These receptor sequences come from a human donor who was the organ donor for an intestinal transplant.

The chain couples TRBV11-2 to TRBJ2-3, with 8 bases fitting TRBD2. This CDR3 contains 13 residues. Germline-derived CDR1 and CDR2 are SGHAT and FQNNGV. Trimming at V came to 11 bases and at J to 0 bases, leaving 4 bases not matched to a gene. The CDR3 region has the DNA TGTGCCGGTAGCGGGGCTAGCACAGATACGCAGTATTTT. Translation gives CAGSGASTDTQYF.

The chain uses TRBV25-1 and TRBJ1-2; D gene uncertain. This CDR3 comprises 17 residues. Trimming stripped 0 bases from V and 6 bases from J, with 20 bases between. The germline CDR1 and CDR2 sequences are MGHDK and SYGVNS. The CDR3 spells CASSEYFPVGATHGYTF. The CDR3 DNA sequence: TGTGCCAGCAGTGAATATTTTCCGGTCGGAGCCACACATGGCTACACCTTC.

The chain's CDR3 is CATLQQQGPHTGELFF. The CDR3 DNA follows: TGTGCCACCCTTCAGCAACAGGGCCCCCATACCGGGGAGCTGTTTTTT. This chain connects TRBV15 to TRBJ2-2, with D possibly matching TRBD1 (6 bases). Germline V lookup: CDR1 LNHNV, CDR2 YYDKDF (reference sequence). The CDR3 runs 16 residues. Trimming took 8 bases from V and 5 from J, leaving 21 bases between them.

The V call is TRBV28, the J call TRBJ2-5, with D tentatively TRBD2 (5 bases). The J call may be mistaken, given a closer DNA end match to TRBJ2-7. CDR3 size: 11 residues. The germline V gene has CDR1 MDHEN and CDR2 SYDVKM. In DNA form, the CDR3 reads TGTGCCAGCGGTGGGAGCTACGAGCAGTACTTC. As protein: CASGGSYEQYF.

The chain employs TRBV19 and TRBJ2-3; TRBD2 agrees at 11 bases. The CDR3 is 16 amino acids. The V gene end was trimmed by 3 bases and the J gene end by 6 bases; junction bases not matched to a gene: 8. The V gene's germline CDR1 is LNHDA and CDR2 SQIVND (reference sequence). The DNA of the CDR3 is TGTGCCAGTAGTATGGGGCTAGCGGGGGGATGGGATACGCAGTATTTT. Encoded protein: CASSMGLAGGWDTQYF.

The J gene is TRBJ2-2, the V gene TRBV28, with TRBD1 as a possible D gene (5 bases). The CDR3 runs to 15 residues. Germline V gives CDR1 MDHEN, CDR2 SYDVKM. Trimming took 5 bases from V and 3 from J, leaving 13 bases between them. The CDR3 region has the DNA TGTGCCAGCAGTCTGAGTGCAGGGTACACCGGGGAGCTGTTTTTT. Encoded protein: CASSLSAGYTGELFF.

The gene calls are TRBV5-1 and TRBJ1-1; D is uncertain. V was shortened by 1 base and J by 7 bases, with 20 bases between the two germline ends. CDR1 SGHRS and CDR2 YFSETQ come from the germline V gene. CDR3 length: 16 amino acids. CDR3 coding DNA: TGCGCCAGCAGCTTGAATTTTGACATTACCTCCCATGAAGCTTTCTTT. The encoded protein is CASSLNFDITSHEAFF.

V is TRBV27 and J is TRBJ2-7; D is possibly TRBD2 (5 bases). V was cut by 5 bases and J by 2 bases, with 7 bases left in between. The germline V gene has CDR1 MNHEY and CDR2 SMNVEV (reference sequence). There are 12 residues in the CDR3. As DNA, the CDR3 is TGTGCCAGCAGTACTAGTCCCTACGAGCAGTACTTC. Translated, it gives CASSTSPYEQYF.

V is TRBV13 and J is TRBJ1-4; TRBD1 is a possible D gene (5 bases). CDR3 size: 15 residues. Germline assignment: CDR1 PRHDT and CDR2 FYEKMQ (reference sequence). V was shortened by 5 bases and J by 8 bases, with 18 bases between the two germline ends. In DNA form, the CDR3 reads TGTGCCAGCAGCCCAACTCGGGACTCGGGAGAAAAACTGTTTTTT. Translating it yields CASSPTRDSGEKLFF. Variable domain in full (rest from reference TRBV13 and TRBJ1-4): AAGVIQSPRHLIKEKRETATLKCYPIPRHDTVYWYQQGPGQDPQFLISFYEKMQSDKGSIPDRFSAQQFSDYHSELNMSSLELGDSALYFCASSPTRDSGEKLFFGSGTQLSVL.